Below, 21 T cell receptor beta chains from the same sample are listed, as sequenced in a study of identical twins. TCRdb reprocessed the 5' RACE reads via MiXCR and lists one record per CDR3 protein. The table records 690,000 or so distinct CDR3 sequences, around 5.7% of them present only once. Material for sequencing was naive T cells sorted from blood. The receptors were gathered from a man aged 18 to 30 in good health.

This clonotype was seen ten or more times. V usage is TRBV27 and J usage is TRBJ2-1, with D perhaps being TRBD1 or TRBD2 (5 bases each). CDR3 length: 12 amino acids. The ends were cut back, 7 bases at V and 10 bases at J, with 14 bases in the middle. Germline V CDR1 and CDR2: MNHEY, SMNVEV (reference sequence). CDR3 sequence (DNA): TGTGCCAGCATGGGACCCCTGGGAGAGCAGTTCTTC. Translating it yields CASMGPLGEQFF.

Points on this clonotype: This may arise from a read error, as a much more abundant clone is one base away. V gene TRBV2 combines with J gene TRBJ2-7; 10 bases agree with TRBD2. Germline CDR1 reads SNHLY; CDR2 reads FYNNEI. The junction had 5 bases not matched to a gene; V was cut back by 4 bases and J by 5 bases. The CDR3 length is 14 residues. CDR3 coding DNA: TGTGCCAGCAGTGGAGCGGGAGGGGTAGACGAGCAGTACTTC. It is translated as CASSGAGGVDEQYF.

This clonotype occurred many times. V usage is TRBV25-1 and J usage is TRBJ1-1, with D unclear. Germline values: CDR1 MGHDK, CDR2 SYGVNS. The CDR3 runs to 13 residues. The V and J ends lost 8 bases and 0 bases respectively, with 10 bases between them. CDR3 region: CASAKGVNTEAFF. The CDR3 region has the DNA TGTGCCAGCGCAAAGGGAGTGAACACTGAAGCTTTCTTT.

This clonotype was observed many times. The chain couples TRBV20-1 to TRBJ2-1, with D possibly matching TRBD1 (5 bases). Germline V gives CDR1 DFQATT, CDR2 SNEGSKA (reference sequence). V was clipped by 1 base and J by 4 bases, with 20 bases between them. CDR3 length equals 17 residues. The CDR3 here is CSARGAGPRAEYNEQFF. The DNA of the CDR3 is TGCAGTGCTAGAGGTGCAGGGCCAAGGGCGGAGTACAATGAGCAGTTCTTC.

This clonotype was seen ten or more times. CDR3 in amino acids: CASSLGTGGPTEAFF. In DNA, the CDR3 is TGCGCCAGCAGCTTGGGGACAGGGGGTCCAACTGAAGCTTTCTTT. V is TRBV5-1 and J is TRBJ1-1, with 10 nucleotides matching TRBD1. J gave up 5 bases and V 0 bases, and 4 bases lay outside the gene matches. Germline assignment: CDR1 SGHRS and CDR2 YFSETQ. CDR3 size: 15 residues.

This clonotype has only a few counts. The chain employs TRBV12-3 or TRBV12-4 and TRBJ2-3, with 9 bases fitting TRBD2. Germline trimming cut 6 bases from V and 4 bases from J; bases unmatched to any gene: 11. The CDR3 runs to 16 residues. The CDR3 sequence is CASRERPGLAPDTQYF. DNA for the CDR3: TGTGCCAGCAGGGAAAGACCGGGACTAGCTCCAGATACGCAGTATTTT.

In its sample, this clonotype was seen many times. The chain recombines TRBV21-1 with TRBJ2-7; TRBD1 is the table's D call, not checked against the DNA. TRBV21-1 corresponds to a pseudogene. The CDR3 contains 13 residues. The CDR3 is CASSKPGNDEQYV. The DNA for the CDR3 is TGTGCCAGCAGCAAACCAGGGAACGACGAGCAGTACGTC.

Only a few counts were recorded for this clonotype. The chain uses TRBV4-3 and TRBJ2-2, with 11 bases fitting TRBD2. V gave up 4 bases and J gave up 4 bases; unmatched junction bases: 8. Germline-derived CDR1 and CDR2 are LGHNA and YSLEER. The length of the CDR3 is 17 residues. CDR3 residues: CASSLVAGGDFTGELFF. Written as DNA, the CDR3 is TGCGCCAGCAGCCTCGTAGCGGGAGGGGACTTCACCGGGGAGCTGTTTTTT.

This clonotype showed up many times. The chain combines TRBV29-1 with TRBJ2-1, with a possible D match to TRBD2 (5 bases). Germline values: CDR1 SQVTM, CDR2 ANQGSEA. This CDR3 is built from 17 residues. Trimming left V 6 bases short and J 1 base short, with 22 bases between. CDR3 sequence: CSVRPDKRFTSYNEQFF. The CDR3 region has the DNA TGCAGCGTCCGTCCAGACAAGCGGTTTACGTCCTACAATGAGCAGTTCTTC.

The chain carries TRBV5-4 and TRBJ2-3; 11 bases agree with TRBD2. Per germline, CDR1 SGHNT and CDR2 YYREEE (reference sequence). The trim removed 1 base at V and 4 bases at J, leaving 8 bases unmatched. This CDR3 has 17 amino acids. CDR3 region: CASSLRIAGGRADTQYF. The CDR3, as DNA: TGTGCCAGCAGCTTGAGGATAGCGGGAGGGCGCGCAGATACGCAGTATTTT. The variable domain in full, with the rest retrieved from reference TRBV5-4 and TRBJ2-3, is ETGVTQSPTHLIKTRGQQVTLRCSSQSGHNTVSWYQQALGQGPQFIFQYYREEENGRGNFPPRFSGLQFPNYSSELNVNALELDDSALYLCASSLRIAGGRADTQYFGPGTRLTVL.

The chain has TRBV3-1 and TRBJ1-4; no clear D gene. This CDR3 contains 12 residues. The V gene's germline CDR1 is LGHDT and CDR2 YNNKEL (reference sequence). V lost 2 bases to trimming and J lost 8 bases, with 6 bases between them. CDR3 in DNA: TGTGCCAGCAGCCAATACCAGGAAAAACTGTTTTTT. It translates to CASSQYQEKLFF.

This clonotype was detected ten times or more. The chain couples TRBV25-1 to TRBJ2-3; TRBD2 is a possible D gene (6 bases). CDR1 is MGHDK, CDR2 SYGVNS, per germline. CDR3 size: 13 residues. V lost 7 bases and J lost 2, with 10 bases in between. CDR3 amino acids: CASTRRDTDTQYF. The CDR3 nucleotides read TGTGCCAGCACGCGGCGGGACACAGATACGCAGTATTTT.

Here the CDR3 reads CARRNKQGVGHEQFF. The DNA for the CDR3 is TGCGCCAGGCGAAACAAACAGGGTGTTGGGCATGAGCAGTTCTTC. The chain joins TRBV5-1 to TRBJ2-1; D is possibly TRBD1 (6 bases). V was trimmed by 8 bases and J by 8 bases, leaving 23 bases between them. The CDR3 has 15 residues. Germline-derived CDR1 and CDR2 are SGHRS and YFSETQ.

This clonotype was seen ten or more times. The chain combines TRBV25-1 with TRBJ1-6, with TRBD1 matching 7 bases. V lost 4 bases to trimming and J lost 6 bases; unmatched junction nucleotides: 3. This CDR3 is built from 14 residues. Per the germline V gene, CDR1 is MGHDK and CDR2 is SYGVNS. The CDR3 DNA reads TGTGCCAGCAGTGCCGGGACAGTTAATTCACCCCTCCACTTT. Translated: CASSAGTVNSPLHF.

This chain joins TRBV5-1 and TRBJ1-2; TRBD1 matches at 8 bases. V was pared by 2 bases and J by 7 bases, with 7 bases of the junction left unmatched. This CDR3 is 14 amino acids long. Germline V gene lookup returns CDR1 SGHRS and CDR2 YFSETQ. CDR3 loop: CASSFTGQEGGYTF. Written as DNA, the CDR3 is TGCGCCAGCAGCTTTACGGGACAGGAGGGTGGCTACACCTTC.

The chain links TRBV5-1 to TRBJ2-5; TRBD2 agrees at 7 bases. Germline CDR1 reads SGHRS; CDR2 reads YFSETQ. The junction had 10 bases not matched to a gene; V was cut back by 7 bases and J by 7 bases. The CDR3 length is 13 residues. Here the CDR3 reads CASGSGGPPTQYF. CDR3 DNA sequence: TGCGCCAGCGGTTCGGGGGGTCCGCCGACCCAGTACTTC.

This clonotype was recorded at least ten times. V and J are TRBV7-8 and TRBJ1-1, with D possibly being TRBD1 (6 bases). Trimming pared 0 bases from V and 0 bases from J, leaving 20 bases between. This CDR3 comprises 19 residues. Germline V gene sequence: CDR1 SGHVS, CDR2 FQNEAQ. CDR3 region: CASSLAKLRSGVMNTEAFF. The CDR3 DNA follows: TGTGCCAGCAGCTTAGCGAAACTTCGTTCAGGGGTTATGAACACTGAAGCTTTCTTT.

Ten or more counts support this clonotype. The chain couples TRBV27 to TRBJ2-1; D is unresolved. This CDR3 comprises 16 residues. The germline V and J ends were trimmed by 3 bases and 0 bases, with 12 bases remaining between them. Per germline, CDR1 MNHEY and CDR2 SMNVEV (reference sequence). The CDR3 DNA reads as TGTGCCAGCAGTTTGGCAGCTTTTAGCTCCTACAATGAGCAGTTCTTC. This codes for CASSLAAFSSYNEQFF.

This clonotype has at least ten counts. The rearrangement links TRBV6-1 to TRBJ2-1; D could derive from TRBD1 or TRBD2 (5 bases each). V was pared by 10 bases and J by 4 bases, with 14 bases between. The length of the CDR3 is 13 residues. CDR1 and CDR2 from the germline V gene are MNHNS and SASEGT. CDR3 nucleotide sequence: TGTGCCACCAAGGGGACGTTATACAATGAGCAGTTCTTC. Protein: CATKGTLYNEQFF.

This clonotype was picked up many times. This chain connects TRBV29-1 to TRBJ2-5; 8 bases map to TRBD2. Germline loops: CDR1 SQVTM, CDR2 ANQGSEA. Trimming removed 7 bases from V and 2 bases from J; junction bases left unmatched: 6. The CDR3 contains 13 residues. The CDR3 nucleotides read TGCAGCGGCTTACTAGCGGCTCAAGAGACCCAGTACTTC. It translates to CSGLLAAQETQYF. Drawing the rest from reference TRBV29-1 and TRBJ2-5, the complete variable domain is SAVISQKPSRDICQRGTSLTIQCQVDSQVTMMFWYRQQPGQSLTLIATANQGSEATYESGFVIDKFPISRPNLTFSTLTVSNMSPEDSSIYLCSGLLAAQETQYFGPGTRLLVL.

This clonotype showed up just a few times. The chain links TRBV5-6 to TRBJ2-1; maybe TRBD1 (5 bases). V lost 6 bases, J lost 7 bases, and 11 bases lay in between. There are 12 residues in the CDR3. The germline V gene encodes CDR1 SGHDT and CDR2 YYEEEE. The CDR3 sequence is CASIGVENEQFF. In nucleotides, the CDR3 is TGTGCCAGCATAGGGGTAGAAAATGAGCAGTTCTTC.